The clone carrying this TCR beta chain was observed a handful of times. This CDR3 contains 14 residues. The germline V gene encodes CDR1 SGHTA and CDR2 FQGNSA. Trimming took off 3 bases at V and 4 bases at J, with 9 bases between the two ends. This entry is derived from a study of cytomegalovirus exposure and HLA in healthy donors. For the study at large: Early released data comprised 80 million to 90 million unique TCRs from HLA-typed donors.

13 Jbeta primers and 60 Vbeta primers were used for the PCR. Using immunoSEQ multiplex PCR, the repertoire was profiled, and TCRdb retains in-frame clones only, with some absent. The data show about 190,000 clones, with under 80% seen just once and about 4.6% held by the top ten. V gene TRBV7-2 combines with J gene TRBJ2-2; tentatively, D is TRBD1 (5 bases). This sequence originates from a man younger than 45 in good health and CMV-seropositive. Specimen: PBMCs. The CDR3: CASSFWGGTGELFF. The CDR3 DNA is TGTGCCAGCAGCTTCTGGGGCGGCACCGGGGAGCTGTTTTTT.